Below, 14 T cell receptor beta chains from the same sample are listed, as sequenced in a study of blood T cell repertoires in COVID-19. Libraries were prepared by immunoSEQ multiplex PCR; TCRdb keeps only in-frame clonotypes and omits some of them. Altogether about 240,000 clones are present, around 83% being singletons, with the ten largest covering less than 4%. The sample was peripheral blood. These TCRs come from a woman aged 18-29 years with acute or convalescent COVID-19.

The chain uses TRBV3-1 (or the pseudogene TRBV3-2) and TRBJ2-1, with D possibly matching TRBD1 (5 bases). With 0 bases removed from V and 4 bases from J, the gap between germline ends came to 10 bases. The germline V gene encodes CDR1 LGHDT and CDR2 YNNKEL (reference sequence). The CDR3 length is 15 residues. The CDR3 protein is CASSQEFDRYNEQFF. The CDR3 DNA reads as TGTGCCAGCAGCCAAGAATTCGACAGATACAATGAGCAGTTCTTC.

V is TRBV14 and J is TRBJ1-2; D is uncertain. This CDR3 comprises 14 residues. Deletions cut 4 bases from V and 3 bases from J, with 12 bases between. Germline V CDR1 and CDR2: SGHDN, FVKESK. For the CDR3, the DNA is TGTGCCAGCAGCCCACCGGGAACGTACTATGGCTACACCTTC. The encoded protein is CASSPPGTYYGYTF.

The rearrangement links TRBV6-5 to TRBJ1-6, with 10 nucleotides matching TRBD1. The CDR3 is 15 amino acids. J lost 6 bases, V lost 6 bases, and 5 bases had no gene match. Germline assignment: CDR1 MNHEY and CDR2 SVGAGI. In DNA, the CDR3 is TGTGCCAGCAGGATCGACAGGGGGCTTAATTCACCCCTCCACTTT. Residues: CASRIDRGLNSPLHF.

CDR3: CASSLPSGVLGELFF. CDR3 DNA: TGTGCCAGCAGCCTACCCTCGGGGGTCCTCGGGGAGCTGTTTTTT. The chain has TRBV5-6 and TRBJ2-2, with a possible D match to TRBD2 (6 bases). With 4 bases removed from V and 7 bases from J, the gap between germline ends came to 17 bases. Germline CDR1 and CDR2: SGHDT and YYEEEE. This CDR3 spans 15 amino acids. Combining the CDR3 with reference TRBV5-6 and TRBJ2-2 gives the whole variable domain DAGVTQSPTHLIKTRGQQVTLRCSPKSGHDTVSWYQQALGQGPQFIFQYYEEEERQRGNFPDRFSGHQFPNYSSELNVNALLLGDSALYLCASSLPSGVLGELFFGEGSRLTVL.

The rearrangement links TRBV7-9 to TRBJ2-7; 8 nucleotides agree with TRBD1. The ends lost 4 bases at V and 0 bases at J; junction bases unmatched: 5. The CDR3 is made up of 15 amino acids. Germline lookup yields CDR1 SEHNR and CDR2 FQNEAQ (reference sequence). CDR3 region: CASSSHRGNSYEQYF. The DNA for the CDR3 is TGTGCCAGCAGCTCGCACAGGGGGAACTCCTACGAGCAGTACTTC. The full variable domain, rest sourced from reference TRBV7-9 and TRBJ2-7, is DTGVSQNPRHKITKRGQNVTFRCDPISEHNRLYWYRQTLGQGPEFLTYFQNEAQLEKSRLLSDRFSAERPKGSFSTLEIQRTEQGDSAMYLCASSSHRGNSYEQYFGPGTRLTVT.

This clone came up once. The chain couples TRBV11-2 to TRBJ2-7; 7 positions agree with TRBD2. The length of the CDR3 is 16 residues. The germline V gene encodes CDR1 SGHAT and CDR2 FQNNGV. V trimming: 0 bases; J trimming: 2 bases; junction bases outside the gene matches: 7. In nucleotides, the CDR3 is TGTGCCAGCAGCTTAGATTACGGGGGAGGGACCTACGAGCAGTACTTC. Its translation is CASSLDYGGGTYEQYF.

The J gene is TRBJ2-3, the V gene TRBV7-2; the match to TRBD2 covers 9 bases. V was clipped by 2 bases and J by 5 bases; unmatched bases: 5. Germline CDR1 reads SGHTA; CDR2 reads FQGNSA. The CDR3 length is 15 residues. The CDR3, as DNA: TGTGCCAGCAGCTTAATTCCTAGCGGGATAGATACGCAGTATTTT. Translating gives CASSLIPSGIDTQYF.

The V gene is TRBV4-3, the J gene TRBJ2-7, with 7 bases lining up with TRBD1. Germline V gene lookup returns CDR1 LGHNA and CDR2 YSLEER. This CDR3 is 15 amino acids long. J was trimmed by 3 bases and V by 1 base; bases with no gene match: 6. CDR3 DNA: TGCGCCAGCAGCCAAGCCCTGGCAGGGGGCTACGAGCAGTACTTC. Protein product: CASSQALAGGYEQYF.

The chain has TRBV19 and TRBJ1-5; TRBD1 matches 9 bases. Trimming cost V 3 bases and J 6 bases; bases outside gene matches: 9. The CDR3 is made up of 16 amino acids. In germline, CDR1 is LNHDA, CDR2 SQIVND (reference sequence). CDR3 in DNA: TGTGCCAGTAGTATTGGACAGGGGAGAAGTAGTCAGCCCCAGCATTTT. Translation gives CASSIGQGRSSQPQHF.

The gene calls are TRBV11-2 and TRBJ2-5; 14 positions agree with TRBD2. Germline V gene data show CDR1 as SGHAT and CDR2 as FQNNGV. The V segment lost 2 bases and the J segment 4 bases; nucleotides outside the gene matches: 6. The CDR3 contains 17 residues. The CDR3 reads CASSLRLAGGLSETQYF. Here the CDR3 DNA reads TGTGCCAGCAGCTTACGACTAGCGGGAGGGCTTTCAGAGACCCAGTACTTC.

The chain combines TRBV19 with TRBJ2-7, with 8 bases lining up with TRBD2. The trim removed 8 bases at V and 4 bases at J, leaving 13 bases unmatched. Germline lookup yields CDR1 LNHDA and CDR2 SQIVND (reference sequence). The CDR3 has 15 amino acids. The CDR3 region has the DNA TGTGCCAGTTCGAGCGGGGGTGTAACTCGTTACGAGCAGTACTTC. It is translated as CASSSGGVTRYEQYF.

This clone was recorded once. This rearrangement joins TRBV28 to TRBJ2-5, with 7 bases aligning to TRBD1. Germline V gives CDR1 MDHEN, CDR2 SYDVKM. The CDR3 sequence is 14 residues long. Trimming removed 6 bases from V and 3 bases from J; junction bases left unmatched: 7. The CDR3 spells CASSTDRMKETQYF. The CDR3 DNA sequence: TGTGCCAGCAGCACGGACAGGATGAAAGAGACCCAGTACTTC. Using reference TRBV28 and TRBJ2-5 for the parts outside the CDR3, the full variable domain is DVKVTQSSRYLVKRTGEKVFLECVQDMDHENMFWYRQDPGLGLRLIYFSYDVKMKEKGDIPEGYSVSREKKERFSLILESASTNQTSMYLCASSTDRMKETQYFGPGTRLLVL.

Worth noting for this clone: The same CDR3 is also encoded by other DNA sequences in this sample. The chain has TRBV5-1 and TRBJ2-2; no clear D gene. Germline lookup yields CDR1 SGHRS and CDR2 YFSETQ. The CDR3 sequence is 14 residues long. V was pared by 0 bases and J by 1 base, with 4 bases between. CDR3 coding DNA: TGCGCCAGCAGCTTGGCGGGGAACACCGGGGAGCTGTTTTTT. This gives the protein CASSLAGNTGELFF.

This clone was detected only a few times. The V gene is TRBV4-2, the J gene TRBJ2-2, with 8 positions matching TRBD2. This CDR3 has 16 residues. The V and J ends lost 0 bases and 5 bases, in that order; junction bases with no gene match: 5. The germline gives CDR1 LGHNA, CDR2 YNFKEQ. CDR3: CASSQDVSGSTGELFF. DNA for the CDR3: TGTGCCAGCAGCCAAGATGTAAGCGGGAGTACCGGGGAGCTGTTTTTT.